The 28 T cell receptor beta chains below all came from one sample that was sequenced in a study of cytotoxic CD8 clonotypes in ibrutinib-treated CLL. Measured with immunoSEQ multiplex PCR; TCRdb has only the in-frame clones, and not every one. Here the sample spans hundreds of thousands of clones, 80% being singletons. The material sequenced was PBMCs, taken before ibrutinib treatment. These receptors were obtained from a human donor with chronic lymphocytic leukemia.

The gene calls are TRBV30 and TRBJ2-7, with D possibly being TRBD1 (6 bases). This CDR3 has 12 residues. The germline CDR1 and CDR2 sequences are GTSNPN and SVGIG (reference sequence). V shed 2 bases and J shed 5 bases, with 10 bases lying between them. Here the CDR3 reads CAWSMGAHEQYF. The CDR3 region has the DNA TGTGCCTGGAGTATGGGGGCCCACGAGCAGTACTTC. The whole variable domain, filled in from reference TRBV30 and TRBJ2-7, reads SQTIHQWPATLVQPVGSPLSLECTVEGTSNPNLYWYRQAAGRGLQLLFYSVGIGQISSEVPQNLSASRPQDRQFILSSKKLLLSDSGFYLCAWSMGAHEQYFGPGTRLTVT.

V gene TRBV5-4 combines with J gene TRBJ1-5; D is undetermined. The CDR3 consists of 13 residues. V lost 0 bases to trimming and J lost 4 bases, with 5 bases between them. Germline assignment: CDR1 SGHNT and CDR2 YYREEE (reference sequence). The CDR3 DNA sequence: TGTGCCAGCAGCTTGGCTCCAAATCAGCCCCAGCATTTT. Its protein is CASSLAPNQPQHF.

The rearrangement links TRBV19 to TRBJ2-7; TRBD2 is a possible D gene (5 bases). The CDR3 covers 14 residues. The germline V and J ends were trimmed by 4 bases and 0 bases, with 10 bases remaining between them. CDR1 is LNHDA, CDR2 SQIVND, per germline (reference sequence). Here the CDR3 reads CASSNHAGSYEQYF. The CDR3 DNA sequence: TGTGCCAGTAGTAATCACGCGGGCTCCTACGAGCAGTACTTC.

V usage is TRBV18 and J usage is TRBJ1-1; 9 positions match TRBD1. Germline CDR1 and CDR2: KGHSH and LQKENI. J lost 1 base, V lost 4 bases, and 7 bases had no gene match. This CDR3 contains 16 residues. This CDR3 is CASSQGQGRTNTEAFF. DNA for the CDR3: TGTGCCAGCTCACAGGGACAGGGAAGAACGAACACTGAAGCTTTCTTT.

The CDR3 sequence: CASSPRLSSGNTIYF. The CDR3 DNA reads as TGTGCCAGCAGTCCCCGGTTAAGCTCTGGAAACACCATATATTTT. J is TRBJ1-3 and V is TRBV27; D is unresolved. The CDR3 is 15 amino acids. V lost 5 bases to trimming and J lost 0 bases, with 11 bases between them. Germline V gene lookup returns CDR1 MNHEY and CDR2 SMNVEV (reference sequence).

The chain links TRBV5-1 to TRBJ2-1; 12 nucleotides match TRBD1. The CDR3 is 15 amino acids. V was clipped by 3 bases and J by 5 bases; unmatched bases: 3. Germline V gene lookup returns CDR1 SGHRS and CDR2 YFSETQ. CDR3: CASSWGQGADNEQFF. The CDR3 DNA reads as TGCGCCAGCAGCTGGGGACAGGGGGCGGACAATGAGCAGTTCTTC.

This clone was seen a single time. The chain links TRBV10-3 to TRBJ2-7; the match to TRBD2 covers 11 bases. V shed 10 bases and J 1 base; nucleotides not matched to a gene: 6. CDR3 size: 14 residues. Germline CDR1 is ENHRY and CDR2 is SYGVKD. The CDR3 DNA sequence: TGTGCCACTACACTAGCGGGAGAGTCCTACGAGCAGTACTTC. Amino acids: CATTLAGESYEQYF.

Only one count was recorded for this clone. Sequence at one end of the junction differs from germline and may be a read error. The chain is built from TRBV15 and TRBJ2-7; 7 bases match TRBD1. The CDR3 loop spans 15 amino acids. Per germline, CDR1 LNHNV and CDR2 YYDKDF (reference sequence). As DNA, the CDR3 is TGTGCCACCAGCCGAGAGAAGGACAGGCTGAGCGAGCAGTACTTC. This gives the protein CATSREKDRLSEQYF.

This chain links TRBV6-5 with TRBJ1-2, with D uncertain. This CDR3 has 14 residues. V dropped 2 bases and J dropped 5 bases, with 12 bases sitting between them. Germline V CDR1 and CDR2: MNHEY, SVGAGI. The CDR3 DNA is TGTGCCAGCAGTTACGCCACAGAACTATATGGCTACACCTTC. Its protein is CASSYATELYGYTF.

V and J are TRBV2 and TRBJ2-2; tentatively, D is TRBD2 (6 bases). The germline V gene has CDR1 SNHLY and CDR2 FYNNEI. With 6 bases removed from V and 4 bases from J, the gap between germline ends came to 12 bases. CDR3 size: 14 residues. CDR3 sequence: CASRRLGGTGELFF. The CDR3 region has the DNA TGTGCCAGCAGGCGACTAGGTGGCACCGGGGAGCTGTTTTTT.

This chain links TRBV11-3 with TRBJ2-7; D is perhaps TRBD1 (5 bases). Per germline, CDR1 SGHNT and CDR2 YENEEA. V shed 1 base and J shed 7 bases, with 17 bases lying between them. There are 15 residues in the CDR3. The CDR3 DNA follows: TGTGCCAGCAGCTTAGTAGATAGGGCAGGGTGTGAGCAGTACTTC. Translated: CASSLVDRAGCEQYF.

The chain uses TRBV7-2 and TRBJ2-1; 12 bases agree with TRBD2. The V gene end was trimmed by 5 bases and the J gene end by 9 bases; junction bases not matched to a gene: 8. Per germline, CDR1 SGHTA and CDR2 FQGNSA. This CDR3 is built from 15 residues. CDR3 protein: CASSLGLAGKTEQFF. The DNA of the CDR3 is TGTGCCAGCAGCCTGGGACTAGCGGGTAAAACTGAGCAGTTCTTC.

This chain uses TRBV7-9 with TRBJ2-7, with TRBD1 matching over 8 bases. CDR3 size: 14 residues. Per the germline V gene, CDR1 is SEHNR and CDR2 is FQNEAQ (reference sequence). Unmatched junction bases numbered 6, after V lost 1 base and J lost 7 bases. The CDR3 is CASSLGQGSREQYF. CDR3 coding DNA: TGTGCCAGCAGCTTAGGACAGGGGTCGAGGGAGCAGTACTTC. Drawing the rest from reference TRBV7-9 and TRBJ2-7, the complete variable domain is DTGVSQNPRHKITKRGQNVTFRCDPISEHNRLYWYRQTLGQGPEFLTYFQNEAQLEKSRLLSDRFSAERPKGSFSTLEIQRTEQGDSAMYLCASSLGQGSREQYFGPGTRLTVT.

The gene calls are TRBV16 and TRBJ1-2, with D unclear. The ends were cut back, 3 bases at V and 7 bases at J, with 9 bases in the middle. CDR3 length equals 12 residues. CDR1 is KGHSY and CDR2 is FQNENV in the germline V gene. DNA for the CDR3: TGTGCCAGCAGCCATTCCGCGTTTGGCTACACCTTC. Amino acids: CASSHSAFGYTF.

This clone was recorded only once. The rearrangement joins TRBV18 to TRBJ1-5; 8 bases are a match to TRBD1. The CDR3 sequence is 16 residues long. Per germline, CDR1 KGHSH and CDR2 LQKENI. V lost 6 bases to trimming and J lost 1 base; unmatched junction nucleotides: 8. The CDR3 sequence: CASSLDRGQSNQPQHF. CDR3 nucleotides: TGTGCCAGCTCCCTAGACAGGGGACAAAGCAATCAGCCCCAGCATTTT. Supplemented by reference TRBV18 and TRBJ1-5, the full variable domain reads NAGVMQNPRHLVRRRGQEARLRCSPMKGHSHVYWYRQLPEEGLKFMVYLQKENIIDESGMPKERFSAEFPKEGPSILRIQQVVRGDSAAYFCASSLDRGQSNQPQHFGDGTRLSIL.

This chain uses TRBV2 with TRBJ1-2, with D possibly matching TRBD1 (5 bases). The CDR3 has 13 residues. Germline-derived CDR1 and CDR2 are SNHLY and FYNNEI. Between the trimmed V and J ends, which lost 8 bases and 3 bases, there was a span of 13 bases. The CDR3 loop reads CASEQAIDYGYTF. The DNA of the CDR3 is TGTGCCAGCGAACAGGCAATAGACTATGGCTACACCTTC.

The rearrangement joins TRBV18 to TRBJ2-7, with D unresolved. The CDR3 has 12 amino acids. Germline CDR1 KGHSH, CDR2 LQKENI. V lost 4 bases and J 0 bases, leaving 4 bases between the germline ends. The CDR3: CASSRLSYEQYF. The CDR3 region has the DNA TGTGCCAGCTCACGGCTCTCCTACGAGCAGTACTTC.

This rearrangement joins TRBV29-1 to TRBJ2-2; 8 bases line up with TRBD1. J lost 5 bases, V lost 4 bases, and 9 bases had no gene match. Germline assignment: CDR1 SQVTM and CDR2 ANQGSEA. This CDR3 has 15 residues. The CDR3 is CSVGYQQGGTGELFF. The CDR3 coding sequence is TGCAGCGTTGGCTACCAACAGGGGGGAACCGGGGAGCTGTTTTTT.

The chain combines TRBV5-6 with TRBJ2-3; 15 bases are shared with TRBD2. The CDR3 contains 18 residues. Germline-derived CDR1 and CDR2 are SGHDT and YYEEEE. The ends lost 0 bases at V and 2 bases at J; junction bases unmatched: 4. The CDR3 sequence: CASSLGTSGRASTDTQYF. In DNA form, the CDR3 reads TGTGCCAGCAGCTTGGGGACTAGCGGGAGGGCCTCCACAGATACGCAGTATTTT.

The CDR3 spells CATSRDWSDTDTQYF. The CDR3 nucleotides read TGTGCCACCAGCAGAGATTGGTCAGACACAGATACGCAGTATTTT. The chain carries TRBV15 and TRBJ2-3; D remains unclear. The CDR3 spans 15 residues. Trimming took 0 bases from V and 2 from J, leaving 9 bases between them. The germline V gene encodes CDR1 LNHNV and CDR2 YYDKDF (reference sequence).

The chain joins TRBV5-4 to TRBJ2-1; 8 bases fit TRBD1. V lost 1 base and J lost 0; bases outside the gene matches: 3. There are 16 residues in the CDR3. Germline V gene data show CDR1 as SGHNT and CDR2 as YYREEE (reference sequence). The CDR3 reads CASSLTGGSSYNEQFF. The CDR3 nucleotides are TGTGCCAGCAGCTTGACAGGGGGAAGCTCCTACAATGAGCAGTTCTTC.

The J gene is TRBJ2-7, the V gene TRBV29-1, with D uncertain. The CDR3 is 10 amino acids. Germline CDR1 and CDR2: SQVTM and ANQGSEA. With 4 bases removed from V and 7 bases from J, the gap between germline ends came to 8 bases. In nucleotides, the CDR3 is TGCAGCGTTGTACGAAAAGAGCAGTACTTC. Translation gives CSVVRKEQYF.

V gene TRBV19 combines with J gene TRBJ1-4; D call uncertain. CDR3 length: 16 amino acids. Per germline, CDR1 LNHDA and CDR2 SQIVND (reference sequence). V was cut by 2 bases and J by 5 bases, with 15 bases left in between. The CDR3: CASSITSRQLNEKLFF. The CDR3 DNA follows: TGTGCCAGTAGTATAACTTCGCGTCAGTTAAATGAAAAACTGTTTTTT.

This chain uses TRBV5-1 with TRBJ2-5; D not resolved. The CDR3 is 13 amino acids. V lost 0 bases, J lost 3 bases, and 6 bases lay in between. Germline CDR1 SGHRS, CDR2 YFSETQ. In DNA form, the CDR3 reads TGCGCCAGCAGCTTGGAAGAAGAAGAGACCCAGTACTTC. It is translated as CASSLEEEETQYF.

This chain links TRBV5-8 with TRBJ1-3; D unclear. The CDR3 is 17 amino acids. Germline CDR1 is SGHTS and CDR2 is YDEGEE. V was shortened by 2 bases and J by 2 bases, with 17 bases between the two germline ends. Written as DNA, the CDR3 is TGTGCCAGCAGCTTAGGCAGCGGAATTAAGGCTGGAAACACCATATATTTT. Residues: CASSLGSGIKAGNTIYF.

This chain joins TRBV29-1 and TRBJ2-3; no definite D call. This CDR3 contains 12 residues. Germline lookup yields CDR1 SQVTM and CDR2 ANQGSEA. V lost 6 bases and J 4 bases, leaving 11 bases between the germline ends. The CDR3, as DNA: TGCAGCGTCGCTGGCGACGCAGATACGCAGTATTTT. The encoded protein is CSVAGDADTQYF.

V and J are TRBV30 and TRBJ1-5; TRBD1 aligns across 7 bases. CDR1 is GTSNPN, CDR2 SVGIG, per germline (reference sequence). V lost 0 bases, J lost 9 bases, and 8 bases stayed unmatched. This CDR3 has 14 amino acids. The CDR3 is CAWSVRGPLGPQHF. The CDR3 region has the DNA TGTGCCTGGAGTGTAAGGGGGCCCCTGGGGCCCCAGCATTTT.

V and J are TRBV7-9 and TRBJ2-7; no clear D gene. Trimming pared 1 base from V and 2 bases from J, leaving 12 bases between. This CDR3 has 15 residues. Germline-derived CDR1 and CDR2 are SEHNR and FQNEAQ (reference sequence). CDR3 amino acids: CASSLVEDGPYEQYF. DNA of the CDR3: TGTGCCAGCAGCTTAGTAGAGGACGGTCCCTACGAGCAGTACTTC. The full variable domain, completed using reference TRBV7-9 and TRBJ2-7, is DTGVSQNPRHKITKRGQNVTFRCDPISEHNRLYWYRQTLGQGPEFLTYFQNEAQLEKSRLLSDRFSAERPKGSFSTLEIQRTEQGDSAMYLCASSLVEDGPYEQYFGPGTRLTVT.